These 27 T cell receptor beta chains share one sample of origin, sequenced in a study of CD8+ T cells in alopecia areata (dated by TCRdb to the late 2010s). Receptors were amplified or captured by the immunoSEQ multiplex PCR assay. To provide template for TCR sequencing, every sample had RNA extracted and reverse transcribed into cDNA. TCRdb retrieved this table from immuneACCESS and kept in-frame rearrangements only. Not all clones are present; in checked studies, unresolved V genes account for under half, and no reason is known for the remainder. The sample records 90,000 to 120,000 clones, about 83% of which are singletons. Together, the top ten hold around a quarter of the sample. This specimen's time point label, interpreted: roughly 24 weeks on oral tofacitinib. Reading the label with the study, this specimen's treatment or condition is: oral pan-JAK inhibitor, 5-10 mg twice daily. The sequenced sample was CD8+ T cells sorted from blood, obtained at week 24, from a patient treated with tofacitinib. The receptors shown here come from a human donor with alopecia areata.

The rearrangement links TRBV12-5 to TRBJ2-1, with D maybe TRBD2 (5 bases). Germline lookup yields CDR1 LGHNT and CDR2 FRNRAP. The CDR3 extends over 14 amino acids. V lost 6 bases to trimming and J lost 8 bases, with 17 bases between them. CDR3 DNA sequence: TGTGCTAGTGGCTTCCTATCGGGGTCTCATGAGCAGTTCTTC. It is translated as CASGFLSGSHEQFF.

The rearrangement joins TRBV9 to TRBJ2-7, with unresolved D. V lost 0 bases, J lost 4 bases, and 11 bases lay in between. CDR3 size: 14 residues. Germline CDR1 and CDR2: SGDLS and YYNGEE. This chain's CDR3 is CASSVEVETYEQYF. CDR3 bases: TGTGCCAGCAGCGTAGAGGTGGAGACTTACGAGCAGTACTTC.

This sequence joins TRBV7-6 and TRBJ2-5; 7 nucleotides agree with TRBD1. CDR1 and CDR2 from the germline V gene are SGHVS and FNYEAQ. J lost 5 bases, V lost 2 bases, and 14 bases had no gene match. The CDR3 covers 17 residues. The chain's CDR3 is CASSLTIGEGAGETQYF. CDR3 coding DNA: TGTGCCAGCAGCTTAACGATCGGCGAGGGGGCTGGGGAGACCCAGTACTTC.

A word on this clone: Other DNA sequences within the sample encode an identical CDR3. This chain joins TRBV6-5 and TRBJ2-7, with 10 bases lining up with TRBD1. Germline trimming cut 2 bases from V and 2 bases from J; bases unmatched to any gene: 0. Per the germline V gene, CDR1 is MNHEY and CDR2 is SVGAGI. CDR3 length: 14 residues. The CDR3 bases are TGTGCCAGCAGTTACGGGACAGGGGCCTACGAGCAGTACTTC. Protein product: CASSYGTGAYEQYF.

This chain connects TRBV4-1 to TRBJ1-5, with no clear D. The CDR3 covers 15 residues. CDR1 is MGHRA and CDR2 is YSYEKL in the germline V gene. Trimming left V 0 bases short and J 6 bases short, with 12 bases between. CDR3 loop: CASSQDLSLGQPQHF. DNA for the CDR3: TGCGCCAGCAGCCAAGATCTGTCACTCGGTCAGCCCCAGCATTTT.

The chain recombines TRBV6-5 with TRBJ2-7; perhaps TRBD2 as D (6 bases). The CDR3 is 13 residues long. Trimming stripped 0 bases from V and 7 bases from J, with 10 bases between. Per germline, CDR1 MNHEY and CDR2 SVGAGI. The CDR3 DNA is TGTGCCAGCAGTTACTCGACTAGTTTGGAGCAGTACTTC. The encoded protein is CASSYSTSLEQYF.

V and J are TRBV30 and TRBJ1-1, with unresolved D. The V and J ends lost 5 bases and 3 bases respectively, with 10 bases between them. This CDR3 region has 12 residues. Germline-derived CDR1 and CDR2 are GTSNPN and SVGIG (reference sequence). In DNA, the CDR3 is TGTGCCTGGGGAGACCGATACACTGAAGCTTTCTTT. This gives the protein CAWGDRYTEAFF.

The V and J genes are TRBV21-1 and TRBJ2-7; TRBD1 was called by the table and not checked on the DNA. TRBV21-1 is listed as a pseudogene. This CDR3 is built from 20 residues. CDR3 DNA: TGTGCCAGCAGCTCAACCTTCAGGGGGAACAAACCTCTAATCTTCTACGAGCAGTACTTC. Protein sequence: CASSSTFRGNKPLIFYEQYF.

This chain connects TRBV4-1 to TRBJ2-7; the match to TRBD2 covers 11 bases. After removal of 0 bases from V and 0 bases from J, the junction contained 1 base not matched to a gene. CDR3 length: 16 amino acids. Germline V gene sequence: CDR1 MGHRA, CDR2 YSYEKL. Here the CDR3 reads CASSQEGLADSYEQYF. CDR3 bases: TGCGCCAGCAGCCAAGAGGGACTAGCGGACTCCTACGAGCAGTACTTC.

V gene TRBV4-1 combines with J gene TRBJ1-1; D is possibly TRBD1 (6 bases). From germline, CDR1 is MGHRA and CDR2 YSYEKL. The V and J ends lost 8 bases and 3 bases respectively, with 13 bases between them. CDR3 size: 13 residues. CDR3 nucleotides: TGCGCCAGCGGCGGGCAGGGGTACACTGAAGCTTTCTTT. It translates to CASGGQGYTEAFF.

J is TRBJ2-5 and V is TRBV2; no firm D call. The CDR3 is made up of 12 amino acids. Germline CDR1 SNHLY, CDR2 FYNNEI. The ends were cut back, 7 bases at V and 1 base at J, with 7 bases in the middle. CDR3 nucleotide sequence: TGTGCCAGCATGAGTTCCCAAGAGACCCAGTACTTC. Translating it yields CASMSSQETQYF.

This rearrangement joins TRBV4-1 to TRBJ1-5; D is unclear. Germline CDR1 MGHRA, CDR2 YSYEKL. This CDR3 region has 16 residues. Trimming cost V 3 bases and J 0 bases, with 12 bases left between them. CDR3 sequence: CASSQDPRISNQPQHF. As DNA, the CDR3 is TGCGCCAGCAGCCAGGACCCGAGGATTAGCAATCAGCCCCAGCATTTT.

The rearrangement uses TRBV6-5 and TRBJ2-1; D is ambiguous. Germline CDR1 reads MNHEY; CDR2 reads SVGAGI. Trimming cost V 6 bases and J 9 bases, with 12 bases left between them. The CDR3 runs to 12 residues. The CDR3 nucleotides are TGTGCCAGCAGCTCCCTAGTTAGTGAGCAGTTCTTC. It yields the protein CASSSLVSEQFF.

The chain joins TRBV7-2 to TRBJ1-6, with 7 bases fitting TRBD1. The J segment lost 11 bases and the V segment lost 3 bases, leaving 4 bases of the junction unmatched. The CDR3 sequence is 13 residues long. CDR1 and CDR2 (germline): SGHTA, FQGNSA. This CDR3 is CASSLGRGAPLHF. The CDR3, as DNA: TGTGCCAGCAGCTTGGGCAGGGGGGCACCCCTCCACTTT. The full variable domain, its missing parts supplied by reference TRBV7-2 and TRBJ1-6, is GAGVSQSPSNKVTEKGKDVELRCDPISGHTALYWYRQSLGQGLEFLIYFQGNSAPDKSGLPSDRFSAERTGGSVSTLTIQRTQQEDSAVYLCASSLGRGAPLHFGNGTRLTVT.

The CDR3 DNA reads as TGTGCCAGCAGCCAAAGAGTGGGCTACGAGCAGTACTTC. Its translation is CASSQRVGYEQYF. The rearrangement uses TRBV27 and TRBJ2-7; no clear D. Between the trimmed V and J ends, which lost 6 bases and 3 bases, there was a span of 12 bases. Germline V CDR1 and CDR2: MNHEY, SMNVEV (reference sequence). The CDR3 runs to 13 residues.

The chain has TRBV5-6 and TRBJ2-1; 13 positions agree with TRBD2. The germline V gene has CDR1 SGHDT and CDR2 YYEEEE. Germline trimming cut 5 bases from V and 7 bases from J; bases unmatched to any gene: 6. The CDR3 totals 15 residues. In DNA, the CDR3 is TGTGCCAGCAGACAAGGACTAGCGGGGGCAAATGAGCAGTTCTTC. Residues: CASRQGLAGANEQFF.

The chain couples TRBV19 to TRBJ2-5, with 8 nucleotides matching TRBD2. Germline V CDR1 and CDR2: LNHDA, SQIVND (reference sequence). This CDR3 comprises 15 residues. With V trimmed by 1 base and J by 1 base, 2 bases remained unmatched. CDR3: CASSIGGGTQETQYF. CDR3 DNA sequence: TGTGCCAGTAGTATAGGCGGGGGGACCCAAGAGACCCAGTACTTC.

The CDR3 loop is CSVDRGQETQYF. CDR3 bases: TGCAGCGTTGACAGGGGGCAGGAGACCCAGTACTTC. The chain joins TRBV29-1 to TRBJ2-5, with 8 bases aligning to TRBD1. Germline V lookup: CDR1 SQVTM, CDR2 ANQGSEA. This CDR3 contains 12 residues. V dropped 3 bases and J dropped 5; count of bases not matched to a gene: 2. Together with reference TRBV29-1 and TRBJ2-5, the CDR3 gives the full variable domain: SAVISQKPSRDICQRGTSLTIQCQVDSQVTMMFWYRQQPGQSLTLIATANQGSEATYESGFVIDKFPISRPNLTFSTLTVSNMSPEDSSIYLCSVDRGQETQYFGPGTRLLVL.

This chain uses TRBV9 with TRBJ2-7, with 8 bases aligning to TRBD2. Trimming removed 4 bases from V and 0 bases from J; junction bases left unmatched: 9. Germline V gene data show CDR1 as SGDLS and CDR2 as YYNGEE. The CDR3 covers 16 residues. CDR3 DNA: TGTGCCAGCAGCCCGGATGGCGGGGGGCTCTCCTACGAGCAGTACTTC. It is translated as CASSPDGGGLSYEQYF.

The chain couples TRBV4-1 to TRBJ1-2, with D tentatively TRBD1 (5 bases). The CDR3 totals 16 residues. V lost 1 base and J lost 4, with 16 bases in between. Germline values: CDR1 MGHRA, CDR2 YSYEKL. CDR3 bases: TGCGCCAGCAGCCAAGCCAGAGGGATCGGGGCCTATGGCTACACCTTC. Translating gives CASSQARGIGAYGYTF.

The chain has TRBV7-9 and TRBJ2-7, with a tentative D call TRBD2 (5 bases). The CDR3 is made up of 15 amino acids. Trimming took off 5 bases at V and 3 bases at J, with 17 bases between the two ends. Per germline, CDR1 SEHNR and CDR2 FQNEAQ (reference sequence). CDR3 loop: CASSPSEGEVYEQYF. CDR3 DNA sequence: TGTGCCAGCAGCCCTTCCGAGGGAGAAGTCTACGAGCAGTACTTC.

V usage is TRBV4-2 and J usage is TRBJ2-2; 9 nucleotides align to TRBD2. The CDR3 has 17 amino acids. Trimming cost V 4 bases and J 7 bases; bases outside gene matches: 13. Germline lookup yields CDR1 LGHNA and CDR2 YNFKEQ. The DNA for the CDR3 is TGTGCCAGCAGCCCGACTAGCGGCGGGGGACTAATCGGGGAGCTGTTTTTT. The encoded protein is CASSPTSGGGLIGELFF.

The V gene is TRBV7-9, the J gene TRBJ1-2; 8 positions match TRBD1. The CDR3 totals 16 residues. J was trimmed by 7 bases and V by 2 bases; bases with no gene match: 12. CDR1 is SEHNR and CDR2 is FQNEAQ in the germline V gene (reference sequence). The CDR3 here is CASSLQGAPLWAGYTF. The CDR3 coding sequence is TGTGCCAGCAGCTTACAGGGGGCGCCCCTTTGGGCTGGCTACACCTTC.

CDR3 sequence (DNA): TGTGCCAGCTCACGATACAGGAGCACTCAAGAGACCCAGTACTTC. Its translation is CASSRYRSTQETQYF. The rearrangement joins TRBV18 to TRBJ2-5; weak D call: TRBD1 (5 bases). Germline-derived CDR1 and CDR2 are KGHSH and LQKENI. V lost 4 bases to trimming and J lost 2 bases, with 14 bases between them. This CDR3 is built from 15 residues.

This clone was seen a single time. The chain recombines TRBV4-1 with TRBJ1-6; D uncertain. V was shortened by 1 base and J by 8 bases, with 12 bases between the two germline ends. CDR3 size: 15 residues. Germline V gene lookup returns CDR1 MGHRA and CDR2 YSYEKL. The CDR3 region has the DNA TGCGCCAGCAGCCAAGTCGGCCTTCGGGATTCACCCCTCCACTTT. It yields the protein CASSQVGLRDSPLHF.

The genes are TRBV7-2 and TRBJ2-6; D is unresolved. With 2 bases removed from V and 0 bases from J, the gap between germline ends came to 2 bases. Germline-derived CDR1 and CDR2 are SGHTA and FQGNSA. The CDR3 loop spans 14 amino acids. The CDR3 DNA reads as TGTGCCAGCAGCTTAAACTCTGGGGCCAACGTCCTGACTTTC. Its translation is CASSLNSGANVLTF.

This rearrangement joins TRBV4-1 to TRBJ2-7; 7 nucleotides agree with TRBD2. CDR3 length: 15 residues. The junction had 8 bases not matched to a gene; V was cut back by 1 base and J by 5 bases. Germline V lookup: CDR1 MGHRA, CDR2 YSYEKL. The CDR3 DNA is TGCGCCAGCAGCCAAGTCCTTAGCGGGTTAGACGAGCAGTACTTC. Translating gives CASSQVLSGLDEQYF.